The table lists the clone carrying this T cell receptor beta chain with a few counts. Its antigen is as yet unknown. The PCR was carried out with 60 Vbeta primers and 13 Jbeta primers. Sequencing was performed with immunoSEQ multiplex PCR; in TCRdb, only in-frame clones are kept and a portion is missing. This sample has some 110,000 clones; roughly 70% occur once, and the top ten carry approximately 10%. The data are from a study of cytomegalovirus exposure and HLA in healthy donors. Findings of the study overall: A previous analysis found most TCR beta V segments productive roughly 87% or roughly 30% of the time. The authors enumerated roughly 180 TCR beta chains as linked to cytomegalovirus.

The receptor comes from a woman aged 50 to 60 in good health and CMV-seropositive. What was sequenced was PBMCs.

The CDR3: CASSATVDTEAFF. The CDR3 DNA sequence: TGTGCCAGCAGCGCGACAGTCGACACTGAAGCTTTCTTT. The V and J genes are TRBV7-9 and TRBJ1-1; tentative D call: TRBD1 (5 bases). CDR3 length: 13 amino acids. Trimming pared 5 bases from V and 3 bases from J, leaving 10 bases between. From germline, CDR1 is SEHNR and CDR2 FQNEAQ (reference sequence). Complete variable domain (other parts from reference TRBV7-9 and TRBJ1-1): DTGVSQNPRHKITKRGQNVTFRCDPISEHNRLYWYRQTLGQGPEFLTYFQNEAQLEKSRLLSDRFSAERPKGSFSTLEIQRTEQGDSAMYLCASSATVDTEAFFGQGTRLTVV.